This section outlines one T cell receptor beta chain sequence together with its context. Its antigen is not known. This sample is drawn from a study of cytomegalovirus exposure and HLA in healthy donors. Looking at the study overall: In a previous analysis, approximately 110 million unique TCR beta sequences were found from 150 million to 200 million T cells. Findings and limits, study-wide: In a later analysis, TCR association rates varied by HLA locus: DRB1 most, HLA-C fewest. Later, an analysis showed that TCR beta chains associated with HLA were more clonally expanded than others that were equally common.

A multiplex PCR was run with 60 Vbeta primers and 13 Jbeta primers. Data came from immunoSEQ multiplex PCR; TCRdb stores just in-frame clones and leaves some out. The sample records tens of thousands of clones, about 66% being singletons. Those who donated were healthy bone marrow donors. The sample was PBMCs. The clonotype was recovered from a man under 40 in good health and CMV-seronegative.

The CDR3 nucleotides read TGCGCCAGCAGTCTGGGCGGGACAGGGAGGGCCGCGGGGGAGCTGTTTTTT. Residues: CASSLGGTGRAAGELFF. V and J are TRBV4-1 and TRBJ2-2; TRBD1 matches 9 bases. Germline-derived CDR1 and CDR2 are MGHRA and YSYEKL. V shed 6 bases, J shed 8 bases, and the junction held 16 bases outside the gene matches. The CDR3 is made up of 17 amino acids.